This T cell receptor (beta chain) emerged from a study of response to subunit inactivated influenza vaccine. The study, taken as a whole, reports: With each seasonal influenza vaccination, the authors suggested, few new T cells are recruited.

V dropped 4 bases and J dropped 0 bases, with 14 bases sitting between them. The CDR3 loop spans 16 amino acids. From germline, CDR1 is MGHRA and CDR2 YSYEKL. This clonotype was seen a few times. Its antigen is unknown. TCRdb analysed the RT-PCR reads with MiXCR anew, one entry per CDR3 protein. The data show approximately 250,000 distinct CDR3 sequences, 12% seen once. This TCR derives from a man aged 50-59 years who received an inactivated influenza vaccine. The sequenced sample was non-naive T cells sorted from PBMCs, obtained 14 days before vaccination. The J gene is TRBJ2-3, the V gene TRBV4-1, with TRBD1 as a possible D gene (6 bases). The CDR3 region is CASSRPQGASTDTQYF. For the CDR3, the DNA is TGCGCCAGCAGCCGACCACAGGGAGCCAGCACAGATACGCAGTATTTT.